Following are 14 T cell receptor beta chains from one sample sequenced in a study of OX40 agonist ivuxolimab in advanced cancers. Only in-frame clones appear in the TCRdb table, and some are missing; sequencing was by immunoSEQ multiplex PCR. The sample holds tens of thousands of clones, around four fifths seen once. This sample comprised CD4+ or CD8+ T cells sorted from blood, obtained in a trial of the OX40 agonist ivuxolimab. All receptors come from an adult with an advanced solid tumor such as melanoma, head and neck, liver or kidney cancer.

This clone appeared once. V and J are TRBV7-6 and TRBJ2-3, with 8 nucleotides matching TRBD1. Germline CDR1 and CDR2: SGHVS and FNYEAQ. J gave up 1 base and V 0 bases, and 3 bases lay outside the gene matches. The CDR3 extends over 16 amino acids. CDR3 nucleotides: TGTGCCAGCAGCTTAGCATGGACAGGGCGCACAGATACGCAGTATTTT. This codes for CASSLAWTGRTDTQYF. Variable domain in full (rest from reference TRBV7-6 and TRBJ2-3): GAGVSQSPRYKVTKRGQDVALRCDPISGHVSLYWYRQALGQGPEFLTYFNYEAQQDKSGLPNDRFSAERPEGSISTLTIQRTEQRDSAMYRCASSLAWTGRTDTQYFGPGTRLTVL.

The chain employs TRBV6-5 and TRBJ2-7; unclear D gene. This CDR3 comprises 13 residues. Trimming took off 6 bases at V and 2 bases at J, with 11 bases between the two ends. Germline values: CDR1 MNHEY, CDR2 SVGAGI. The DNA of the CDR3 is TGTGCCAGCAGCCAGGCCAAGACCTACGAGCAGTACTTC. Its protein product is CASSQAKTYEQYF.

This chain connects TRBV29-1 to TRBJ1-2; TRBD1 agrees at 9 bases. Germline V CDR1 and CDR2: SQVTM, ANQGSEA. V shed 0 bases, J shed 13 bases, and the junction held 6 bases outside the gene matches. CDR3 length equals 12 residues. DNA for the CDR3: TGCAGCGTTGAAGACGGGGACAGGGTTGGCACCTTC. This codes for CSVEDGDRVGTF.

The chain is built from TRBV7-9 and TRBJ1-4, with a weak D call TRBD1 (5 bases). The V gene's germline CDR1 is SEHNR and CDR2 FQNEAQ (reference sequence). The CDR3 has 16 residues. V was clipped by 0 bases and J by 3 bases, with 11 bases between them. In DNA, the CDR3 is TGTGCCAGCAGCTTAGCGGGGGTTAGTCCTAATGAAAAACTGTTTTTT. It is translated as CASSLAGVSPNEKLFF.

J is TRBJ1-1 and V is TRBV11-2, with 7 nucleotides matching TRBD1. Trimming at V came to 1 base and at J to 8 bases, leaving 4 bases not matched to a gene. CDR1 and CDR2 from the germline V gene are SGHAT and FQNNGV. The CDR3 is 13 amino acids. This CDR3 reads CASSLVTGQEAFF. CDR3 in DNA: TGTGCCAGCAGCTTAGTGACAGGGCAAGAAGCTTTCTTT.

The chain combines TRBV10-3 with TRBJ2-5, with 8 bases fitting TRBD1. The V segment lost 4 bases and the J segment 2 bases; nucleotides outside the gene matches: 0. Per germline, CDR1 ENHRY and CDR2 SYGVKD. The CDR3 spans 13 residues. CDR3 loop: CAISGTGQETQYF. In DNA form, the CDR3 reads TGTGCCATCAGTGGGACAGGGCAAGAGACCCAGTACTTC.

V gene TRBV7-9 combines with J gene TRBJ1-2; TRBD1 is a possible D gene (5 bases). The CDR3 totals 15 residues. The V and J ends lost 1 base and 8 bases respectively, with 17 bases between them. Per germline, CDR1 SEHNR and CDR2 FQNEAQ (reference sequence). CDR3 DNA: TGTGCCAGCAGCTTAGGTGGGACTCCACCAAGGGGCTACACCTTC. Translating it yields CASSLGGTPPRGYTF.

The CDR3 DNA reads as TGCGCCAGCAGCCAAGAGTTTACCGTACCCAACGGCGGCTACACCTTC. Amino acids: CASSQEFTVPNGGYTF. This chain joins TRBV4-3 and TRBJ1-2, with D uncertain. CDR3 length: 16 residues. The germline gives CDR1 LGHNA, CDR2 YSLEER. The V gene lost 0 bases and the J gene lost 8 bases, with 19 bases spanning the gap.

The rearrangement uses TRBV4-2 and TRBJ2-1, with TRBD2 identical over 10 bases. V lost 1 base to trimming and J lost 9 bases; unmatched junction nucleotides: 9. Germline CDR1 LGHNA, CDR2 YNFKEQ. This CDR3 region has 16 residues. For the CDR3, the DNA is TGTGCCAGCAGCCAAGCTAGGGGGACTAGCGAAGGTGAGCAGTTCTTC. Translating it yields CASSQARGTSEGEQFF.

This clone showed up just once. Written as DNA, the CDR3 is TGCGCCAGCAGCCAACGAAGTCAAGATACGCAGTATTTT. It encodes CASSQRSQDTQYF. The chain recombines TRBV4-3 with TRBJ2-3; D uncertain. The CDR3 spans 13 residues. The V end lost 2 bases, the J end lost 5 bases, and 8 bases lay between the germline ends. Germline CDR1 and CDR2: LGHNA and YSLEER.

V is TRBV9 and J is TRBJ2-7, with D possibly TRBD1 on 5 matching bases. Germline V gives CDR1 SGDLS, CDR2 YYNGEE. The CDR3 totals 14 residues. The germline V and J ends were trimmed by 5 bases and 0 bases, with 12 bases remaining between them. The CDR3 sequence is CASSPTGNSYEQYF. As DNA, the CDR3 is TGTGCCAGCAGTCCAACAGGAAACTCCTACGAGCAGTACTTC.

CDR3 region: CASSLPRDRGSGEQFF. The CDR3 bases are TGTGCCAGCAGCTTGCCCCGGGACAGGGGGTCGGGTGAGCAGTTCTTC. The chain recombines TRBV5-4 with TRBJ2-1; TRBD1 matches 11 bases. Germline values: CDR1 SGHNT, CDR2 YYREEE (reference sequence). The V segment lost 1 base and the J segment 9 bases; nucleotides outside the gene matches: 9. CDR3 length equals 16 residues.

The chain couples TRBV7-9 to TRBJ2-2, with 7 bases lining up with TRBD1. Germline V gene sequence: CDR1 SEHNR, CDR2 FQNEAQ (reference sequence). Trimming cost V 7 bases and J 1 base; bases outside gene matches: 9. The CDR3 has 16 residues. The CDR3 DNA sequence: TGTGCCAGCACTCACAATAACAGGGGGAACACCGGGGAGCTGTTTTTT. Translating gives CASTHNNRGNTGELFF.

The chain carries TRBV19 and TRBJ1-2, with D possibly being TRBD1 (6 bases). V lost 6 bases to trimming and J lost 4 bases, with 12 bases between them. Germline loops: CDR1 LNHDA, CDR2 SQIVND (reference sequence). There are 13 residues in the CDR3. The DNA for the CDR3 is TGTGCCAGTAGGACCGGGACACTCTATGGCTACACCTTC. The encoded protein is CASRTGTLYGYTF.